A single sample is the source of the 13 T cell receptor beta chains below, sequenced in a study of neoadjuvant anti-PD-1 for oral cavity cancer. Repertoires were generated with immunoSEQ multiplex PCR, while TCRdb's copy carries only in-frame clones and drops some. Seen here are about 72,000 clones, more than 70% observed once, and the top ten hold approximately 3%. This specimen was PBMCs, taken before nivolumab (anti-PD-1) treatment. These receptors came from a person aged 40-85 years with oral cavity squamous cell carcinoma.

The chain joins TRBV5-1 to TRBJ2-7; unclear D gene. The germline V and J ends were trimmed by 4 bases and 1 base, with 9 bases remaining between them. Germline values: CDR1 SGHRS, CDR2 YFSETQ. This CDR3 contains 13 residues. CDR3 bases: TGCGCCAGCAGCCCCGGGCCGTCCTACGAGCAGTACTTC. Amino acids: CASSPGPSYEQYF. Full variable domain (outside the CDR3, taken from reference TRBV5-1 and TRBJ2-7): KAGVTQTPRYLIKTRGQQVTLSCSPISGHRSVSWYQQTPGQGLQFLFEYFSETQRNKGNFPGRFSGRQFSNSRSEMNVSTLELGDSALYLCASSPGPSYEQYFGPGTRLTVT.

This chain connects TRBV11-3 to TRBJ2-1, with D possibly TRBD2 on 7 matching bases. This CDR3 contains 16 residues. CDR1 is SGHNT, CDR2 YENEEA, per germline. Trimming pared 0 bases from V and 7 bases from J, leaving 16 bases between. CDR3 region: CASSLEVGGGGNEQFF. As DNA, the CDR3 is TGTGCCAGCAGCTTAGAGGTCGGGGGCGGGGGTAATGAGCAGTTCTTC. Supplemented by reference TRBV11-3 and TRBJ2-1, the full variable domain reads EAGVVQSPRYKIIEKKQPVAFWCNPISGHNTLYWYLQNLGQGPELLIRYENEEAVDDSQLPKDRFSAERLKGVDSTLKIQPAELGDSAVYLCASSLEVGGGGNEQFFGPGTRLTVL.

The gene calls are TRBV28 and TRBJ2-1; TRBD1 is a possible D gene (5 bases). The V end was cut by 6 bases, the J end by 6 bases, with 12 bases between. CDR1 is MDHEN, CDR2 SYDVKM, per germline. This CDR3 region has 13 residues. The CDR3 coding sequence is TGTGCCAGCAGCCCAGGGATGTCCAATGAGCAGTTCTTC. This encodes CASSPGMSNEQFF.

The chain uses TRBV19 and TRBJ1-2; 10 positions match TRBD1. Trimming removed 8 bases from V and 7 bases from J; junction bases left unmatched: 10. This CDR3 is 14 amino acids long. Germline CDR1 is LNHDA and CDR2 is SQIVND (reference sequence). The CDR3 DNA sequence: TGTGCCAGTGACTACACGGGACAGGGGTCTGGCTACACCTTC. It codes for CASDYTGQGSGYTF.

V and J are TRBV5-1 and TRBJ1-3; TRBD1 aligns across 11 bases. The CDR3 contains 16 residues. Germline CDR1 SGHRS, CDR2 YFSETQ. V was pared by 4 bases and J by 3 bases, with 6 bases of the junction left unmatched. CDR3 DNA: TGCGCCAGCAGCCACGGGACAGGGGGAGGTGGAAACACCATATATTTT. It specifies CASSHGTGGGGNTIYF.

The chain links TRBV27 to TRBJ2-7; 10 bases line up with TRBD1. This CDR3 is built from 14 residues. Germline loops: CDR1 MNHEY, CDR2 SMNVEV (reference sequence). V trimming: 6 bases; J trimming: 5 bases; junction bases outside the gene matches: 7. The CDR3 sequence is CASSDWDRGHEQYF. In DNA, the CDR3 is TGTGCCAGCAGCGACTGGGACAGGGGCCACGAGCAGTACTTC.

The rearrangement joins TRBV5-1 to TRBJ2-5; D uncertain. The CDR3 totals 11 residues. Germline V lookup: CDR1 SGHRS, CDR2 YFSETQ. Trimming left V 4 bases short and J 4 bases short, with 5 bases between. The DNA for the CDR3 is TGCGCCAGCAGCACCCGAGAGACCCAGTACTTC. Its protein is CASSTRETQYF. Full variable domain (missing parts from reference TRBV5-1 and TRBJ2-5): KAGVTQTPRYLIKTRGQQVTLSCSPISGHRSVSWYQQTPGQGLQFLFEYFSETQRNKGNFPGRFSGRQFSNSRSEMNVSTLELGDSALYLCASSTRETQYFGPGTRLLVL.

This sequence joins TRBV6-6 and TRBJ1-1, with D unresolved. V was pared by 5 bases and J by 5 bases, with 12 bases between. The germline V gene has CDR1 MNHNY and CDR2 SVGAGI (reference sequence). CDR3 length: 13 residues. The CDR3 DNA reads as TGTGCCAGCAGTGTGGAGGCTGGGACTGAAGCTTTCTTT. Its translation is CASSVEAGTEAFF.

The chain couples TRBV25-1 to TRBJ2-7; TRBD2 matches at 7 bases. Germline V gene data show CDR1 as MGHDK and CDR2 as SYGVNS. J gave up 4 bases and V 6 bases, and 6 bases lay outside the gene matches. This CDR3 is built from 13 residues. In nucleotides, the CDR3 is TGTGCCAGCAGCTTACCGGGAGGTTACGAGCAGTACTTC. This codes for CASSLPGGYEQYF.

The J gene is TRBJ1-1, the V gene TRBV2; D possibly corresponds to TRBD1 (6 bases). Deletions cut 10 bases from V and 6 bases from J, with 24 bases between. There are 15 residues in the CDR3. Germline V gene sequence: CDR1 SNHLY, CDR2 FYNNEI. CDR3 protein: CANQRDTPLSAEAFF. CDR3 nucleotide sequence: TGTGCCAACCAAAGGGACACCCCGTTGTCTGCTGAAGCTTTCTTT.

The rearrangement links TRBV6-1 to TRBJ2-7, with D possibly TRBD1 on 5 matching bases. Germline loops: CDR1 MNHNS, CDR2 SASEGT. Trimming removed 7 bases from V and 1 base from J, with 14 bases in between. The CDR3 loop spans 14 amino acids. Here the CDR3 DNA reads TGTGCCAGCACCGATTCAGGGTTATCCTACGAGCAGTACTTC. Its translation: CASTDSGLSYEQYF.

The rearrangement uses TRBV12-5 and TRBJ1-1; no firm D call. CDR1 and CDR2 from the germline V gene are LGHNT and FRNRAP. The CDR3 spans 15 residues. Between the trimmed V and J ends, which lost 0 bases and 3 bases, there was a span of 11 bases. The CDR3 protein is CASGLVLGGYTEAFF. CDR3 bases: TGTGCTAGTGGTTTGGTATTAGGCGGGTACACTGAAGCTTTCTTT. Full variable domain (outside the CDR3, taken from reference TRBV12-5 and TRBJ1-1): DARVTQTPRHKVTEMGQEVTMRCQPILGHNTVFWYRQTMMQGLELLAYFRNRAPLDDSGMPKDRFSAEMPDATLATLKIQPSEPRDSAVYFCASGLVLGGYTEAFFGQGTRLTVV.

The chain combines TRBV2 with TRBJ1-1, with TRBD1 matching over 8 bases. This CDR3 is 15 amino acids long. CDR1 is SNHLY and CDR2 is FYNNEI in the germline V gene. V gave up 2 bases and J gave up 1 base; unmatched junction bases: 3. In DNA form, the CDR3 reads TGTGCCAGCAGTGAAAGGGGGACAGGGAACACTGAAGCTTTCTTT. This codes for CASSERGTGNTEAFF.